Presented here are 10 T cell receptor beta chains from one specimen sequenced in a study of OX40 agonist ivuxolimab in advanced cancers. Some clones are missing from TCRdb's copy, which holds only in-frame ones; the method was immunoSEQ multiplex PCR. The sample contains around 72,000 clones, over 75% of which appear only once. This specimen consisted of CD4+ or CD8+ T cells sorted from blood, obtained in a trial of the OX40 agonist ivuxolimab. Receptor source: an adult with an advanced solid tumor such as melanoma, head and neck, liver or kidney cancer.

This rearrangement joins TRBV5-1 to TRBJ2-7; D is possibly TRBD1 or TRBD2 (6 bases each). The CDR3 runs 14 residues. The V gene's germline CDR1 is SGHRS and CDR2 YFSETQ. The germline V and J ends were trimmed by 1 base and 6 bases, with 14 bases remaining between them. CDR3 region: CASSLLRGESEQYF. As DNA, the CDR3 is TGCGCCAGCAGCTTGTTAAGGGGGGAGTCCGAGCAGTACTTC.

This clone has only a few counts. V gene TRBV5-1 combines with J gene TRBJ2-4; D unresolved. Per germline, CDR1 SGHRS and CDR2 YFSETQ. The CDR3 has 16 amino acids. The ends were cut back, 2 bases at V and 0 bases at J, with 12 bases in the middle. CDR3 nucleotides: TGCGCCAGCAGCTTTGACTTAACGGTAGCCAAAAACATTCAGTACTTC. Translating gives CASSFDLTVAKNIQYF.

This rearrangement joins TRBV5-1 to TRBJ1-1, with 8 nucleotides matching TRBD1. The CDR3 is 15 amino acids. Losses at the gene ends were 3 bases for V and 2 bases for J; bases not matched to a gene: 6. Germline V gene lookup returns CDR1 SGHRS and CDR2 YFSETQ. As DNA, the CDR3 is TGCGCCAGCAGCTCCTTGGCAGGGGGCAACACTGAAGCTTTCTTT. It translates to CASSSLAGGNTEAFF.

This chain joins TRBV2 and TRBJ1-5; D call uncertain. The V gene lost 6 bases and the J gene lost 7 bases, with 19 bases spanning the gap. The CDR3 is 15 residues long. Germline loops: CDR1 SNHLY, CDR2 FYNNEI. CDR3 sequence: CASRTRRGHRQPQHF. DNA of the CDR3: TGTGCCAGCAGAACTCGTCGGGGTCATCGGCAGCCCCAGCATTTT.

This clone was recorded a few times. The genes are TRBV4-2 and TRBJ1-4; D is uncertain. Germline loops: CDR1 LGHNA, CDR2 YNFKEQ. The V end was cut by 6 bases, the J end by 6 bases, with 11 bases between. This CDR3 region has 13 residues. The CDR3 sequence is CASRRIGDEKLFF. CDR3 sequence (DNA): TGTGCCAGCAGACGCATTGGGGATGAAAAACTGTTTTTT.

This rearrangement joins TRBV5-1 to TRBJ2-5; 8 bases line up with TRBD2. Unmatched junction bases numbered 17, after V lost 4 bases and J lost 0 bases. Germline loops: CDR1 SGHRS, CDR2 YFSETQ. There are 19 residues in the CDR3. The CDR3 here is CASSPWGRGYSGNQETQYF. CDR3 nucleotide sequence: TGCGCCAGCAGCCCTTGGGGCAGGGGATATAGCGGGAACCAAGAGACCCAGTACTTC. The variable domain in full, with the rest retrieved from reference TRBV5-1 and TRBJ2-5, is KAGVTQTPRYLIKTRGQQVTLSCSPISGHRSVSWYQQTPGQGLQFLFEYFSETQRNKGNFPGRFSGRQFSNSRSEMNVSTLELGDSALYLCASSPWGRGYSGNQETQYFGPGTRLLVL.

As concerns this clone: A read error may produce the germline difference seen at one junction end. The chain uses TRBV7-7 and TRBJ2-5; perhaps D is TRBD1 or TRBD2 (5 bases each). This CDR3 comprises 13 residues. Germline CDR1 reads SSHAT; CDR2 reads FNYEAQ (reference sequence). The CDR3 DNA is TGTGCTAGCAGCGCGGGCCAGGGCGAGACCCAGTACTTC. As protein: CASSAGQGETQYF. Full variable domain (remainder filled in from reference TRBV7-7 and TRBJ2-5): GAGVSQSPRYKVTKRGQDVTLRCDPISSHATLYWYQQALGQGPEFLTYFNYEAQPDKSGLPSDRFSAERPEGSISTLTIQRTEQRDSAMYRCASSAGQGETQYFGPGTRLLVL.

The V call is TRBV2, the J call TRBJ2-5; no clear D gene. This CDR3 has 13 amino acids. Germline V CDR1 and CDR2: SNHLY, FYNNEI. Trimming pared 8 bases from V and 10 bases from J, leaving 20 bases between. This chain's CDR3 is CASGRAPTSDQYF. The CDR3 DNA is TGTGCCAGCGGACGGGCCCCCACCAGCGACCAGTACTTC.

The V and J genes are TRBV27 and TRBJ2-1; perhaps TRBD2 as D (7 bases). Deletions cut 0 bases from V and 7 bases from J, with 25 bases between. The CDR3 is made up of 19 amino acids. Per germline, CDR1 MNHEY and CDR2 SMNVEV (reference sequence). The CDR3 DNA sequence: TGTGCCAGCAGTTTATCTCCCCCCCTTGGTGGGGGGGCCGAGAATGAGCAGTTCTTC. Translating gives CASSLSPPLGGGAENEQFF.

The chain joins TRBV9 to TRBJ1-2; 9 bases match TRBD1. Trimming took 2 bases from V and 8 from J; bases not matched to a gene: 7. This CDR3 is built from 14 residues. Germline CDR1 SGDLS, CDR2 YYNGEE. In DNA form, the CDR3 reads TGTGCCAGCAGCGTCGGGACAGGGCCTTTGGGCTACACCTTC. Its translation: CASSVGTGPLGYTF.